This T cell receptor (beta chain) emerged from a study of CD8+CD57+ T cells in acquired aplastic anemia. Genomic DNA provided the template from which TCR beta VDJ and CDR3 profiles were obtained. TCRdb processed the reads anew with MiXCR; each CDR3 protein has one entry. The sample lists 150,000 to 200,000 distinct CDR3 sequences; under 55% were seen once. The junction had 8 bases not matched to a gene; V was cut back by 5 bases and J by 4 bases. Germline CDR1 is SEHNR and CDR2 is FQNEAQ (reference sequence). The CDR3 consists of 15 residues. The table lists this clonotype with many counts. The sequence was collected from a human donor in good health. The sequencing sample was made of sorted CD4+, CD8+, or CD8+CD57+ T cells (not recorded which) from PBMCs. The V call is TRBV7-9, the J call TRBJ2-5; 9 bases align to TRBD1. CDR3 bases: TGTGCCAGCAGCGCTCTGGGACAGGGAGGAGAGACCCAGTACTTC. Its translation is CASSALGQGGETQYF.